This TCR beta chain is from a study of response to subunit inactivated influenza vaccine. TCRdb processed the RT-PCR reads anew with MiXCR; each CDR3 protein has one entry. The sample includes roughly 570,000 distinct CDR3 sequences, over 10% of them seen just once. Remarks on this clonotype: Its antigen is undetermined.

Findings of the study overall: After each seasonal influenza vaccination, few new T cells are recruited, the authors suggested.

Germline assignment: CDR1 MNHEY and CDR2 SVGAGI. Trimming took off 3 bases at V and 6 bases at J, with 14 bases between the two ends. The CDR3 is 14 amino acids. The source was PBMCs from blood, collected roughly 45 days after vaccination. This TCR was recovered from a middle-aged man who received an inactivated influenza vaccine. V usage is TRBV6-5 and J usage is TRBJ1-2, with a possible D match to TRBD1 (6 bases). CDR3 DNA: TGTGCCAGCAGTTATGGGGGGGCGCAGGATGGCTACACCTTC. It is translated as CASSYGGAQDGYTF.